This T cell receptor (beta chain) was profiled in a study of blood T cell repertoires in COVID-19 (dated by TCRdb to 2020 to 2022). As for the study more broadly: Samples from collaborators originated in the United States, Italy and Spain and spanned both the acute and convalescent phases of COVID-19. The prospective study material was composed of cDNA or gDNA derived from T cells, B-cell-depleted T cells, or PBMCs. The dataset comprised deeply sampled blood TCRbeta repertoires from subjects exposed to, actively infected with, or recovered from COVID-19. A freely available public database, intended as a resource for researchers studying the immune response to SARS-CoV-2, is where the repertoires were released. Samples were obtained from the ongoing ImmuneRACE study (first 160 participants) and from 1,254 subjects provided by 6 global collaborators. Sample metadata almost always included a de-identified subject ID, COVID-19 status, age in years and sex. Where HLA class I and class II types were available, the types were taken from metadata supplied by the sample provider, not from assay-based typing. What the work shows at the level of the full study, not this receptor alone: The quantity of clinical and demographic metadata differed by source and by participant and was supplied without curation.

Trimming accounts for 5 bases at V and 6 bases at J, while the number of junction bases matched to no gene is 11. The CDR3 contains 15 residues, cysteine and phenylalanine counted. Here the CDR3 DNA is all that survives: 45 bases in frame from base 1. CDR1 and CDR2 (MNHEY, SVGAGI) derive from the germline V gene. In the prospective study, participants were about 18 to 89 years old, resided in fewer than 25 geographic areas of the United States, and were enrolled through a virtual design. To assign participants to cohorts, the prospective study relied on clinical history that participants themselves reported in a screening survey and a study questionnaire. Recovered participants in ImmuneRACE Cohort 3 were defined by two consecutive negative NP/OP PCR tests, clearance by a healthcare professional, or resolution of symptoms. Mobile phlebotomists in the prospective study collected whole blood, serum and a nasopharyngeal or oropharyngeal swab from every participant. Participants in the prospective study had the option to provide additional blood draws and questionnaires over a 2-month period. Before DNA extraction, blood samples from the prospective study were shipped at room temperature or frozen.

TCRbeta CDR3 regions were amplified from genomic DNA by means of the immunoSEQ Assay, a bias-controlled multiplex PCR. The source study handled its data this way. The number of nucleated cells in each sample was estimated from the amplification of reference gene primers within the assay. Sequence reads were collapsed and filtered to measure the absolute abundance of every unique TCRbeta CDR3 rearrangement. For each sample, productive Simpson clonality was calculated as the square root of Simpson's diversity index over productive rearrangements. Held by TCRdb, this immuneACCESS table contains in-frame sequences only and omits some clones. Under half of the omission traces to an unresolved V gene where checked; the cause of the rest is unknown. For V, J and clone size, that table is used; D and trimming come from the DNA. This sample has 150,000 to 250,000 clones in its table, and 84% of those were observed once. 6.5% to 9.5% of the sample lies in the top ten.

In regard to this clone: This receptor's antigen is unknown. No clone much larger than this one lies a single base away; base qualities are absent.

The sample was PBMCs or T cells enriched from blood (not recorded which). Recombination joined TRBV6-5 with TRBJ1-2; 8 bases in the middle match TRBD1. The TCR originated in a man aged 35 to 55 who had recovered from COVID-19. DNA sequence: TGTGCCAGCAGTAGAAGACAGGGGTCCATGGATGGCTACACCTTC. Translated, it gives CASSRRQGSMDGYTF.